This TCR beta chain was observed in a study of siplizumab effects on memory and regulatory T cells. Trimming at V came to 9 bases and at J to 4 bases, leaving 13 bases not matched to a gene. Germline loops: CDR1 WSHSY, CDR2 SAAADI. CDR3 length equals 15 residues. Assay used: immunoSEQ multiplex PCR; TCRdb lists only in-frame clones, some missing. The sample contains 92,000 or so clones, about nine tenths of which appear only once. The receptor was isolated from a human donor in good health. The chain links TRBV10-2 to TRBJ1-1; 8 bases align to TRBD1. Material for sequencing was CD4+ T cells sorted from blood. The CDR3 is CASARARGRGTEAFF. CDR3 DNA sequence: TGCGCCAGTGCTAGAGCCAGGGGGCGCGGCACTGAAGCTTTCTTT.